Listed below are T cell receptor beta chains from one sample, sequenced in a study of CD4 T cells in relation to SARS-CoV-2 and coronaviruses. Method: immunoSEQ multiplex PCR; TCRdb's copy keeps in-frame clones and lacks some. The sample has about 59,000 clones; approximately 90% are singletons. The specimen was memory CD4+ T cells from PBMCs. Source of these receptors: a human donor in good health. Each CDR3 is given with its conserved first and last residue.

j_call v_call cdr3_aa
TRBJ2-3 TRBV30 CAWSELGTDTQYF
TRBJ1-2 TRBV20-1 CSASKDRLILPNYGYTF
TRBJ2-3 TRBV6-5 CASSYTLERDTQYF
TRBJ2-2 TRBV2 CASSVTGELFF
TRBJ2-7 TRBV23-1 CASSQFARGYEQYF
TRBJ1-5 TRBV2 CASTGDSNQPQHF
TRBJ2-7 TRBV24-1 CATSEGGSYEQYF
TRBJ1-1 TRBV19 CASGGPPGKDTEAFF
TRBJ2-4 TRBV24-1 CATSDSERRYF
TRBJ2-1 TRBV7-9 CASSPTGGVEFF
TRBJ2-5 TRBV5-1 CASSPLAGGPQETQYF
TRBJ2-3 TRBV19 CASSIFGSASDTQYF
TRBJ1-5 TRBV21-1 CASSKGGGVVQPQHF